These 10 T cell receptor beta chains originate from one sample sequenced in a study of preoperative IRX-2 immunotherapy in early breast cancer. Measured with immunoSEQ multiplex PCR; TCRdb has only the in-frame clones, and not every one. Of 40,000 or so clones in the sample, approximately 95% are singletons; the top ten hold 1.6%. The treatment is: preoperative locoregional IRX-2 cytokine immunotherapy. The source material was tumor tissue, sampled after IRX-2 immunotherapy. These receptors originate from a human donor with breast cancer.

This chain uses TRBV19 with TRBJ2-1, with a weak D call TRBD1 (5 bases). The CDR3 length is 16 residues. The V gene lost 3 bases and the J gene lost 2 bases, with 14 bases spanning the gap. Germline CDR1 is LNHDA and CDR2 is SQIVND (reference sequence). The CDR3 reads CASSIYSGSTYNEQFF. DNA of the CDR3: TGTGCCAGTAGTATTTACTCAGGGTCAACCTACAATGAGCAGTTCTTC.

In DNA, the CDR3 is TGTGCCATCAGTGAGTCCGGTCAGGCAATCGTTCAGCCCCAGCATTTT. Its protein product is CAISESGQAIVQPQHF. The chain has TRBV10-3 and TRBJ1-5; the D is unclear. The germline gives CDR1 ENHRY, CDR2 SYGVKD. V lost 0 bases to trimming and J lost 6 bases, with 15 bases between them. The CDR3 length is 16 residues.

This chain joins TRBV19 and TRBJ2-5; TRBD1 agrees at 7 bases. This CDR3 region has 14 residues. After removal of 5 bases from V and 5 bases from J, the junction contained 8 bases not matched to a gene. From germline, CDR1 is LNHDA and CDR2 SQIVND (reference sequence). CDR3 loop: CASSPPGQRETQYF. The CDR3 coding sequence is TGTGCCAGTAGTCCTCCGGGACAGCGGGAGACCCAGTACTTC.

This clone is a singleton in its sample. CDR3 coding DNA: TGTGCCTGGGAACAGGGTAACAATCAGCCCCAGCATTTT. It specifies CAWEQGNNQPQHF. The chain couples TRBV30 to TRBJ1-5; possibly TRBD1 for D (6 bases). The CDR3 is 13 residues long. CDR1 GTSNPN and CDR2 SVGIG come from the germline V gene (reference sequence). Trimming stripped 5 bases from V and 3 bases from J, with 11 bases between. Full variable domain (missing parts from reference TRBV30 and TRBJ1-5): SQTIHQWPATLVQPVGSPLSLECTVEGTSNPNLYWYRQAAGRGLQLLFYSVGIGQISSEVPQNLSASRPQDRQFILSSKKLLLSDSGFYLCAWEQGNNQPQHFGDGTRLSIL.

The chain couples TRBV6-1 to TRBJ2-7; possible D gene TRBD2, 6 bases. V was shortened by 2 bases and J by 1 base, with 12 bases between the two germline ends. Germline-derived CDR1 and CDR2 are MNHNS and SASEGT. This CDR3 has 15 amino acids. The CDR3 DNA is TGTGCCAGCAGTGAAATGGGGACTCGATCCTACGAGCAGTACTTC. Residues: CASSEMGTRSYEQYF.

This clone occurred a few times. The rearrangement uses TRBV19 and TRBJ2-2; D is unresolved. Germline V gene data show CDR1 as LNHDA and CDR2 as SQIVND (reference sequence). V dropped 3 bases and J dropped 5 bases, with 10 bases sitting between them. The CDR3 contains 14 residues. The CDR3 region has the DNA TGTGCCAGTAGTATGAACCGACGAACCGGGGAGCTGTTTTTT. It is translated as CASSMNRRTGELFF.

The J gene is TRBJ1-2, the V gene TRBV20-1; D remains ambiguous. The CDR3 is 11 residues long. The V gene lost 8 bases and the J gene lost 4 bases, with 11 bases spanning the gap. The germline V gene encodes CDR1 DFQATT and CDR2 SNEGSKA (reference sequence). This CDR3 reads CSSRTGYGYTF. CDR3 DNA sequence: TGCAGTTCAAGGACGGGCTATGGCTACACCTTC.

The rearrangement uses TRBV18 and TRBJ1-1, with D maybe TRBD1 (6 bases). Trimming stripped 4 bases from V and 4 bases from J, with 16 bases between. The CDR3 extends over 15 amino acids. The germline CDR1 and CDR2 sequences are KGHSH and LQKENI. CDR3 region: CASSRITGLSTEAFF. In DNA, the CDR3 is TGTGCCAGCTCACGTATCACAGGGCTAAGCACTGAAGCTTTCTTT.

V gene TRBV4-3 combines with J gene TRBJ1-1; no definite D call. V was pared by 1 base and J by 3 bases, with 12 bases between. This CDR3 spans 15 amino acids. Per germline, CDR1 LGHNA and CDR2 YSLEER. CDR3 nucleotide sequence: TGCGCCAGCAGCCAAGTTGGGAATAGGGACACTGAAGCTTTCTTT. This sequence encodes CASSQVGNRDTEAFF.

V is TRBV19 and J is TRBJ2-1, with a tentative D call TRBD2 (6 bases). Germline CDR1 LNHDA, CDR2 SQIVND (reference sequence). The V end lost 6 bases, the J end lost 4 bases, and 13 bases lay between the germline ends. This CDR3 comprises 14 residues. The CDR3 bases are TGTGCCAGTAGCACGGGACTCTATTACAATGAGCAGTTCTTC. This codes for CASSTGLYYNEQFF. Looking up the rest from reference TRBV19 and TRBJ2-1 gives the full variable domain: DGGITQSPKYLFRKEGQNVTLSCEQNLNHDAMYWYRQDPGQGLRLIYYSQIVNDFQKGDIAEGYSVSREKKESFPLTVTSAQKNPTAFYLCASSTGLYYNEQFFGPGTRLTVL.